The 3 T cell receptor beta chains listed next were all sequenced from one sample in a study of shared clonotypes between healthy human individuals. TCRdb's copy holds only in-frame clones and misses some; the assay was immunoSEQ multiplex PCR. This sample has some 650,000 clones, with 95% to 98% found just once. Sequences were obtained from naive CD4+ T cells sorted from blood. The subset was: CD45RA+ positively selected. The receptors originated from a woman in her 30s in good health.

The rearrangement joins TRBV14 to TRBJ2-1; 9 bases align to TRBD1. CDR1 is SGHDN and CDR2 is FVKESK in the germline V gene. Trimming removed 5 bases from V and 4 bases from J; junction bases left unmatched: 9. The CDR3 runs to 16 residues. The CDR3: CASSRQQGAGYNEQFF. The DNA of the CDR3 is TGTGCCAGCAGCAGACAACAGGGGGCCGGGTACAATGAGCAGTTCTTC.

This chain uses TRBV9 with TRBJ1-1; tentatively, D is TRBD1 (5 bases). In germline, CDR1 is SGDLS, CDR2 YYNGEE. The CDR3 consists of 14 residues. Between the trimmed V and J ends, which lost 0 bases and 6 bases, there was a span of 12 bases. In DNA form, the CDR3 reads TGTGCCAGCAGCGTAGACCAGGGTGACGCTGAAGCTTTCTTT. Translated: CASSVDQGDAEAFF.

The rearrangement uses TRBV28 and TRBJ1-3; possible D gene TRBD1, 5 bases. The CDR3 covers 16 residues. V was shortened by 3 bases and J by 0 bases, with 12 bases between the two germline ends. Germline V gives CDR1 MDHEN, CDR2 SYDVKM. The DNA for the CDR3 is TGTGCCAGCAGTTTCATCGGGGGTCCCTCTGGAAACACCATATATTTT. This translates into CASSFIGGPSGNTIYF.